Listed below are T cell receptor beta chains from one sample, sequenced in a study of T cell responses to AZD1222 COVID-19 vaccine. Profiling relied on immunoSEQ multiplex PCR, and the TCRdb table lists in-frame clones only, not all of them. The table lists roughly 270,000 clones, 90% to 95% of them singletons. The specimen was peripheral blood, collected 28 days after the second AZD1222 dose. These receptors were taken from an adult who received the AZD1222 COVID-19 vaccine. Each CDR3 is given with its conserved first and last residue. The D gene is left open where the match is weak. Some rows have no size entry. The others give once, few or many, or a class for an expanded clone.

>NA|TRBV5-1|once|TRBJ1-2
CASSSDFRTYTF
TGCGCCAGCAGCTCAGACTTCCGTACTTACACCTTC
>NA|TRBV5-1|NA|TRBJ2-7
CASSLMGSHYEQYF
TGCGCCAGCAGCTTGATGGGGTCTCACTACGAGCAGTACTTC
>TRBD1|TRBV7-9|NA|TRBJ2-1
CASNGQGRGEQFF
TGTGCCAGCAACGGACAGGGTAGAGGTGAGCAGTTCTTC
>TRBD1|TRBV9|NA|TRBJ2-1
CASSADRAGLGEQFF
TGTGCCAGCAGCGCGGACAGGGCGGGCCTCGGGGAGCAGTTCTTC
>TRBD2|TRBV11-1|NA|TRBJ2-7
CASSLSSGTYEQYF
TGTGCCAGCAGCTTATCTAGCGGGACATACGAGCAGTACTTC
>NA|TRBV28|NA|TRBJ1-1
CASIRAGTEAFF
TGTGCCAGCATAAGGGCGGGCACTGAAGCTTTCTTT
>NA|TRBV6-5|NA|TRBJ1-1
CASSYSFTRGEAFF
TGTGCCAGCAGTTACTCGTTCACTCGGGGTGAAGCTTTCTTT
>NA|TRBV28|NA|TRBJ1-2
CASSLDYGYTF
TGTGCCAGCAGTCTGGATTATGGCTACACCTTC
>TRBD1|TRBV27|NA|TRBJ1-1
CASSFLRTGGFNTEAFF
TGTGCCAGCAGTTTCCTCCGGACAGGGGGTTTCAACACTGAAGCTTTCTTT
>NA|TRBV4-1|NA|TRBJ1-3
CASSPAGAYGNTIYF
TGCGCCAGCAGCCCCGCGGGGGCGTATGGAAACACCATATATTTT
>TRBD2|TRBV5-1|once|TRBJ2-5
CASSASSGSETQYF
TGCGCCAGCAGCGCGAGTAGCGGGAGTGAGACCCAGTACTTC
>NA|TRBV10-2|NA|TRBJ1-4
CASSEAQGHYEKLFF
TGCGCCAGCAGTGAGGCTCAGGGGCATTACGAAAAACTGTTTTTT
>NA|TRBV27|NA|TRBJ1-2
CASSLGTDLYGYTF
TGTGCCAGCAGTTTGGGGACGGACCTATATGGCTACACCTTC
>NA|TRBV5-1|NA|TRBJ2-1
CASSLGALEQEQFF
TGCGCCAGCAGCTTGGGGGCGCTGGAACAAGAGCAGTTCTTC
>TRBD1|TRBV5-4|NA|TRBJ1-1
CASSLAGQGARGTEAFF
TGTGCCAGCAGCTTGGCCGGACAGGGGGCGCGGGGCACTGAAGCTTTCTTT
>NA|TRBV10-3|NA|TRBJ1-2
CAIRRGLESRYGYTF
TGTGCCATCAGGCGGGGATTGGAGTCCCGCTATGGCTACACCTTC
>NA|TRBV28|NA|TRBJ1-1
CASLPSGNTEAFF
TGTGCCAGCCTCCCTTCCGGGAACACTGAAGCTTTCTTT
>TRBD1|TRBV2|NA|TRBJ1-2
CASSTTGGLYGYTF
TGTGCCAGCAGTACTACAGGGGGCCTCTATGGCTACACCTTC
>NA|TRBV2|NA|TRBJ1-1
CASREMNTEAFF
TGTGCCAGCAGAGAAATGAACACTGAAGCTTTCTTT
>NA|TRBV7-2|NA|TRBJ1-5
CASSPDWNQPQHF
TGCGCCAGCAGCCCGGACTGGAATCAGCCCCAGCATTTT
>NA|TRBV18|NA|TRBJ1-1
CASSPQGKEAFF
TGTGCCAGCTCACCACAGGGGAAAGAAGCTTTCTTT
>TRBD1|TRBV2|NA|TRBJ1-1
CASSSDRDTEAFF
TGTGCCAGCAGCTCTGACAGGGACACTGAAGCTTTCTTT
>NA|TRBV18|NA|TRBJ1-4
CASSPDRVPGKLFF
TGTGCCAGCTCACCCGACCGTGTGCCGGGAAAACTGTTTTTT
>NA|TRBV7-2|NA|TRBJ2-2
CASSLSSSNTGELFF
TGTGCCAGCAGCTTGAGCTCTAGCAATACCGGGGAGCTGTTTTTT
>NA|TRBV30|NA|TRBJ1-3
CAWSKAGHSSGNTIYF
TGTGCCTGGAGTAAAGCGGGACACTCTTCTGGAAACACCATATATTTT
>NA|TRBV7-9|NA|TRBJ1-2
CASSPDTVHGYTF
TGTGCCAGCAGCCCAGACACTGTCCATGGCTACACCTTC
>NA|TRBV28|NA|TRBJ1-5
CASSFRGGRSNQPQHF
TGTGCCAGCAGTTTTAGAGGGGGTCGGAGCAATCAGCCCCAGCATTTT
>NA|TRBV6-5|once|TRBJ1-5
CASSQGRSNQPQHF
TGTGCCAGCAGCCAGGGACGGAGCAATCAGCCCCAGCATTTT
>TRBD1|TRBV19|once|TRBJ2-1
CASTVRTGAGNNEQFF
TGTGCCAGTACCGTGAGGACAGGGGCAGGGAACAATGAGCAGTTCTTC
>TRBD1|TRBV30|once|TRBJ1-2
CAWRTPGRGHGYTF
TGTGCCTGGAGAACCCCGGGCAGGGGGCATGGCTACACCTTC
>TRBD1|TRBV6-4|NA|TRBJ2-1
CASSEGTGGSEQFF
TGTGCCAGCAGTGAGGGGACAGGGGGAAGTGAGCAGTTCTTC
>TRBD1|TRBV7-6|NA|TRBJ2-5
CASSPGTGRPWETQYF
TGTGCCAGCAGCCCCGGGACAGGGAGGCCTTGGGAGACCCAGTACTTC
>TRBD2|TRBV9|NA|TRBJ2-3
CASSWASGTSGSDTQYF
TGTGCCAGCAGCTGGGCTAGCGGGACGTCGGGCTCAGATACGCAGTATTTT
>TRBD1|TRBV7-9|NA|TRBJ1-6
CASSLASGQGGSPLHF
TGTGCCAGCAGCTTAGCTTCGGGACAGGGAGGATCACCCCTCCACTTT
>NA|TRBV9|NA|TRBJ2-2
CASARGYANTGELFF
TGTGCCAGCGCCCGTGGATACGCGAACACCGGGGAGCTGTTTTTT
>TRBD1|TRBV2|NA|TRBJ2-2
CASTSDRGTGELFF
TGTGCCAGCACATCGGACAGGGGCACCGGGGAGCTGTTTTTT
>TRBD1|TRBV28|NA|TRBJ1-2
CASSPTGGSNYGYTF
TGTGCCAGCAGTCCTACAGGGGGATCTAACTATGGCTACACCTTC
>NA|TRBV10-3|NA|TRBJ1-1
CAISDGGGEFGTEAFF
TGTGCCATCAGTGACGGAGGGGGGGAGTTCGGCACTGAAGCTTTCTTT
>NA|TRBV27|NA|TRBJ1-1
CASKEGLGEAFF
TGTGCCAGCAAGGAGGGCTTGGGTGAAGCTTTCTTT
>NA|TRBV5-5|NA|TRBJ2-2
CASRRVTGVPGELFF
TGTGCCAGCAGGAGGGTGACTGGTGTTCCCGGGGAGCTGTTTTTT
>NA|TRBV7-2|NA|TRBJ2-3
CASSPRADTQYF
TGTGCCAGCAGCCCAAGGGCAGATACGCAGTATTTT
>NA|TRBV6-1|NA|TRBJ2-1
CASSEGPTYNEQFF
TGTGCCAGCAGTGAGGGACCCACCTACAATGAGCAGTTCTTC
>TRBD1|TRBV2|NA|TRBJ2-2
CASSPGTGGIGELFF
TGTGCCAGCAGCCCCGGGACAGGGGGCATCGGGGAGCTGTTTTTT
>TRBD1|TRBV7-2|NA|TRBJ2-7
CASSLDRGTYEQYF
TGTGCCAGCAGCTTAGACAGGGGAACCTACGAGCAGTACTTC
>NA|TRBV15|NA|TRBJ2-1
CATSNRGAGGGEQFF
TGTGCCACCAGTAACAGGGGGGCGGGGGGAGGTGAGCAGTTCTTC
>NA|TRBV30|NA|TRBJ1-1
CAWSVGILAEAFF
TGTGCCTGGAGTGTAGGGATCTTGGCTGAAGCTTTCTTT
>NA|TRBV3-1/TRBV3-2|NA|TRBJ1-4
CASSQDGVQISRVYEKLFF
TGTGCCAGCAGCCAAGATGGGGTCCAAATTTCCAGGGTATACGAAAAACTGTTTTTT
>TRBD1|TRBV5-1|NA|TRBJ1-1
CASSAGQTNTEAFF
TGCGCCAGCAGCGCGGGACAGACGAACACTGAAGCTTTCTTT
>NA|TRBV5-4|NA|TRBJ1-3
CASSLRAGPGNTIYF
TGTGCCAGCAGCTTGCGTGCTGGGCCTGGAAACACCATATATTTT
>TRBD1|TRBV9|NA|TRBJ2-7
CASSTRGQDFYEQYF
TGTGCCAGCAGCACTCGCGGACAGGATTTCTACGAGCAGTACTTC
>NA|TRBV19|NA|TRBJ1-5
CASSIGEGFGNQPQHF
TGTGCCAGTAGTATAGGAGAAGGTTTTGGCAATCAGCCCCAGCATTTT
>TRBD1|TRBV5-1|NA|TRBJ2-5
CASSGTGGSETQYF
TGCGCCAGCAGCGGGACAGGGGGCTCAGAGACCCAGTACTTC
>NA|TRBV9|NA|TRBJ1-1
CASSVGVPTEAFF
TGTGCCAGCAGCGTAGGAGTTCCCACTGAAGCTTTCTTT
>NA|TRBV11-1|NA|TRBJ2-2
CASSTHGGGELFF
TGTGCCAGCAGCACCCACGGCGGCGGGGAGCTGTTTTTT
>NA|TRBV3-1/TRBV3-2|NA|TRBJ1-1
CASSQEGQARNTEAFF
TGTGCCAGCAGCCAAGAAGGGCAGGCGAGGAACACTGAAGCTTTCTTT
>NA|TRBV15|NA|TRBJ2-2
CATSRDRTGELFF
TGTGCCACCAGCAGAGATCGTACAGGGGAGCTGTTTTTT
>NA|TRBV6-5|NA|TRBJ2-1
CASSPTRNEQFF
TGTGCCAGCAGTCCCACTAGGAATGAGCAGTTCTTC